The rows below give T cell receptor beta chains drawn from one sample of a study of OX40 agonist ivuxolimab in advanced cancers. This table comes from immunoSEQ multiplex PCR, and its TCRdb copy is limited to in-frame clones, with some not included. The sample has about 86,000 clones; roughly 90% are singletons. This specimen consisted of CD4+ or CD8+ T cells sorted from blood, obtained in a trial of the OX40 agonist ivuxolimab. The receptors derive from an adult with an advanced solid tumor such as melanoma, head and neck, liver or kidney cancer. The CDR3 runs from the conserved cysteine through the conserved F or W. The D gene is left open where the match is weak. Some rows have no size entry. The others give once, few or many, or a class for an expanded clone.

cdr3_length,j_call,d_call,v_call,clone_size,cdr3_nt,cdr3_aa
14,TRBJ1-1,.,TRBV30,.,TGTGCCTGGAGTGTAGGGACAAGGAACACTGAAGCTTTCTTT,CAWSVGTRNTEAFF
21,TRBJ1-1,TRBD1,TRBV28,.,TGTGCCAGCAGTTTCCCTCCGGGACAGGGAGGGGGTGGTGACATGAACACTGAAGCTTTCTTT,CASSFPPGQGGGGDMNTEAFF
13,TRBJ1-2,.,TRBV7-2,.,TGTGCCAGCAGCATTACGGAACTAGGGGGCTACACCTTC,CASSITELGGYTF
14,TRBJ2-7,TRBD1,TRBV7-2,.,TGTGCCAGCAGCCCTCGGGACAGGCCCTTGTTTCGGTACTTC,CASSPRDRPLFRYF
17,TRBJ2-4,TRBD2,TRBV28,.,TGTGCCAGCAGTTTATTAGCGGGAGGACTAGCCAAAAACATTCAGTACTTC,CASSLLAGGLAKNIQYF
14,TRBJ1-2,.,TRBV6-5,.,TGTGCCAGCAGTTACTCGAAGGGTAACTATGGCTACACCTTC,CASSYSKGNYGYTF
15,TRBJ2-7,TRBD2,TRBV5-1,.,TGCGCCAGCAGCGTGGGACTAGCGGGAGCCTACGAGCAGTACTTC,CASSVGLAGAYEQYF
17,TRBJ1-1,.,TRBV18,.,TGTGCCAGCTCACCGACCCAGGGGCTAGGTAGGGTCACTGAAGCTTTCTTT,CASSPTQGLGRVTEAFF
14,TRBJ1-5,.,TRBV6-5,.,TGTGCCAGCAGTCCCGAACTAGGCAATCAGCCCCAGCATTTT,CASSPELGNQPQHF
14,TRBJ1-1,.,TRBV5-1,once,TGCGCCAGCAGCCCCGACAACAAGAACACTGAAGCTTTCTTT,CASSPDNKNTEAFF
14,TRBJ2-4,TRBD1,TRBV6-5,.,TGTGCCAGCAGTCGCGACAGGGAAGGAAACATTCAGTACTTC,CASSRDREGNIQYF
16,TRBJ2-2,TRBD1,TRBV19,.,TGTGCCAGTAGTATAGTCCGGACAGGGGGCTCGGGGGAGCTGTTTTTT,CASSIVRTGGSGELFF
13,TRBJ2-5,.,TRBV5-1,.,TGCGCCAGCAGCTTGGCAGGGACCGAGACCCAGTACTTC,CASSLAGTETQYF
15,TRBJ2-1,.,TRBV4-1,.,TGCGCCAGCAGCCAAGTGCCACTGACCTACAATGAGCAGTTCTTC,CASSQVPLTYNEQFF
17,TRBJ2-2,TRBD2,TRBV5-1,.,TGCGCCAGCAGCATGGAAACTAGCGGGAGAGGCACCGGGGAGCTGTTTTTT,CASSMETSGRGTGELFF
13,TRBJ1-1,.,TRBV7-2,.,TGTGCCAGCTCCCGACAGACAAACACTGAAGCTTTCTTT,CASSRQTNTEAFF
16,TRBJ2-6,.,TRBV21-1,.,TGTGCCAGCAGCAAACACAGGGGTTCCGGGGCCAACGTCCTGACTTTC,CASSKHRGSGANVLTF
14,TRBJ1-2,.,TRBV6-1,.,TGTGCCAGCAGTGTTAGAAACAGACTCTATGGCTACACCTTC,CASSVRNRLYGYTF
14,TRBJ2-2,.,TRBV6-5,few,TGTGCCAGCAGTTACGAGGGGTTCGCCGGGGAGCTGTTTTTT,CASSYEGFAGELFF
15,TRBJ1-4,.,TRBV9,few,TGTGCCAGCAGCGTAGGATCGCGGACTAATGAAAAACTGTTTTTT,CASSVGSRTNEKLFF
15,TRBJ1-5,TRBD1,TRBV5-3,.,TGTGCCAGAAGCTCCAGGGGGGGGAGCAATCAGCCCCAGCATTTT,CARSSRGGSNQPQHF
13,TRBJ2-5,.,TRBV28,.,TGTGCCAGCAGTTTAAGGGTTCAAGAGACCCAGTACTTC,CASSLRVQETQYF
13,TRBJ1-2,TRBD1,TRBV28,.,TGTGCCAGCAGTTCACAGGGGCCCTATGGCTACACCTTC,CASSSQGPYGYTF
18,TRBJ2-7,TRBD2,TRBV7-2,once,TGTGCCAGCAGCCTAGGACTAGCGGGTGGAGCGGGAGCTTACGAGCAGTACTTC,CASSLGLAGGAGAYEQYF
16,TRBJ2-3,.,TRBV4-3,.,TGCGCCAGCAGCCAAGACCTGGGACGTGAGACAGATACGCAGTATTTT,CASSQDLGRETDTQYF
13,TRBJ1-2,TRBD1,TRBV28,.,TGTGCCAGCGGGGAGGGACAGCTCTATGGCTACACCTTC,CASGEGQLYGYTF
15,TRBJ2-7,.,TRBV6-1,.,TGTGCCAGCAGCCTAGAGGAGGGGAGCTCCTACGAGCAGTACTTC,CASSLEEGSSYEQYF
12,TRBJ2-7,TRBD1,TRBV29-1,.,TGCAGCGTCGGGACAGGCTCCTACGAGCAGTACTTC,CSVGTGSYEQYF
14,TRBJ2-7,.,TRBV7-9,.,TGTGCCAGCAGCCTCCCGGGGGCAGCCTCCGAGCAGTACTTC,CASSLPGAASEQYF
17,TRBJ2-1,TRBD2,TRBV6-9,.,TGTGCCAGCAGTTACCCCACCCTAGCGGGGCTCTACAATGAGCAGTTCTTC,CASSYPTLAGLYNEQFF
15,TRBJ2-3,.,TRBV6-1,.,TGTGCCAGCAGTGAGGGGCAGGCCAACACAGATACGCAGTATTTT,CASSEGQANTDTQYF
15,TRBJ2-5,.,TRBV19,.,TGTGCCAGTAGTTCCAGGACAGTAACGGTAGAGACCCAGTACTTC,CASSSRTVTVETQYF
12,TRBJ1-4,.,TRBV5-1,.,TGCGCCAGCAGCCAAGACAGCAAAAAACTGTTTTTT,CASSQDSKKLFF
14,TRBJ2-7,TRBD1,TRBV5-5,.,TGTGCCAGCAGCACACAGGGGACGCCCGGCGAGCAGTACTTC,CASSTQGTPGEQYF
14,TRBJ2-5,.,TRBV6-1,.,TGTGCCAGCAGTGAACGGGGGCTCTCGGAGACCCAGTACTTC,CASSERGLSETQYF
13,TRBJ1-1,.,TRBV7-9,.,TGTGCCAGCAGCTTAATGGGGAACACTGAAGCTTTCTTT,CASSLMGNTEAFF
14,TRBJ2-7,.,TRBV27,few,TGTGCCAGCAGCAAACAGGGAGCAAGCTACGAGCAGTACTTC,CASSKQGASYEQYF